The source of this T cell receptor beta chain is a study of prognosis after radiotherapy for stage I lung cancer. The V gene's germline CDR1 is MDHEN and CDR2 SYDVKM. J gave up 7 bases and V 2 bases, and 15 bases lay outside the gene matches. CDR3 length: 18 amino acids. Multiplex PCR, run in two rounds, amplified TCR beta CDR3 from genomic DNA. It was primers specific to each TRBV and TRBJ gene that first-round PCR used. TCRdb reprocessed the multiplex PCR reads with MiXCR, giving one entry per CDR3 protein. The data hold some 28,000 distinct CDR3 sequences, with around 30% observed a single time. Ten or more counts support this clonotype.

The J gene is TRBJ2-1, the V gene TRBV28; 9 positions agree with TRBD2. Here the sequenced sample was PBMCs, taken before or after stereotactic body radiation therapy (not recorded which). This TCR came from a donor over 45 with non-small cell lung cancer. The DNA of the CDR3 is TGTGCCAGCAGTTTAAGCGGGGGGTTCTACTTTGAGTATAATGAGCAGTTCTTC. Encoded protein: CASSLSGGFYFEYNEQFF.